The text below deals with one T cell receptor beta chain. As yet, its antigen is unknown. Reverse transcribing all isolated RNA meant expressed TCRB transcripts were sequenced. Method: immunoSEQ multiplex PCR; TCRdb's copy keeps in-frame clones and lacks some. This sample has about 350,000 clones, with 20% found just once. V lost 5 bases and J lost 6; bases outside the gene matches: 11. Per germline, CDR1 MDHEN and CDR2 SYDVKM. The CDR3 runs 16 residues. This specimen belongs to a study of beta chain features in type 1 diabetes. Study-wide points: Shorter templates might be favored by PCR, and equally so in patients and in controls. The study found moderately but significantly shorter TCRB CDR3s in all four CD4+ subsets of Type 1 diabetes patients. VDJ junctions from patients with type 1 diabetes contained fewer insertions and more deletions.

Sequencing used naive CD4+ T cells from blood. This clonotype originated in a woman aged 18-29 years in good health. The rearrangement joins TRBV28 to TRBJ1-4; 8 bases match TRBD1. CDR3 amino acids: CASSPGGTGGDEKLFF. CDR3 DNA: TGTGCCAGCAGTCCCGGGGGGACAGGCGGCGATGAAAAACTGTTTTTT.